This entry is about one T cell receptor (beta chain). The table lists this clone with a few counts. The specificity of this receptor is unknown. No qualities accompany the bases; no much larger clone lies one base away. Receptor amplification or capture employed PCR. The instrument was an Illumina HiSeq 4000. The TCR beta-chain CDR3 region of each patient was profiled by high-throughput sequencing. On the authors' methods: The researchers built a classifier to tell apart papillary thyroid cancer patients with distant metastasis, based on CDR3 differences among clinicopathological groups. To measure repertoire diversity the researchers used the Shannon index, while the Morisita-Horn index served to gauge how similar the tumor and blood repertoires were. TCRdb ran its own pipeline on the public reads, namely fastp trimming at Q25 and MiXCR clone calling, and kept in-frame beta chains. The V and J calls were determined by TCRdb, not by the authors. Present in this sample are approximately 12,000 clones, 20% to 30% of which were seen just once. The ten largest make up more than 10% of the sample.

This sample was taken from a study of metastatic and nonmetastatic thyroid tumors (TCRdb year 2020). In the study overall: For patients with malignant and with benign thyroid disease, the researchers compared repertoires between peripheral blood samples and tumor or nodule tissue samples.

CDR1 LGHNT and CDR2 FRNRAP were looked up in the germline V gene. From cysteine to phenylalanine, the CDR3 is 12 amino acids long. CDR3 DNA is the only sequence kept; it has 36 bases, read in frame from the first base. Trimming costs V 7 bases and J 7 bases, and their ends lie 14 bases apart. Study-level results and caveats: TCR beta diversity was reported as significantly higher in malignant tumors than in benign nodules, in both blood and tumor samples.

No patient had received any treatment before thyroid surgery. Patient clinical samples collected from about 2011 to 2018 were retrospectively analysed using T-cell receptor beta sequencing. Sequencing was carried out using adjacent normal tissue. The TCR comes from a female donor with papillary thyroid cancer or a benign thyroid nodule (not recorded which). Some clones in this sample may be carry-over from other donors' samples. Recombination joined TRBV12-5 with TRBJ2-7; the D gene identity is not certain. CDR3 region: CASVSQWGEQYF. DNA sequence: TGTGCTAGTGTTTCGCAGTGGGGTGAGCAGTACTTC. The full variable domain, with segments outside the CDR3 supplied by the reference TRBV12-5 and TRBJ2-7 proteins, appears as DARVTQTPRHKVTEMGQEVTMRCQPILGHNTVFWYRQTMMQGLELLAYFRNRAPLDDSGMPKDRFSAEMPDATLATLKIQPSEPRDSAVYFCASVSQWGEQYFGPGTRLTVT.